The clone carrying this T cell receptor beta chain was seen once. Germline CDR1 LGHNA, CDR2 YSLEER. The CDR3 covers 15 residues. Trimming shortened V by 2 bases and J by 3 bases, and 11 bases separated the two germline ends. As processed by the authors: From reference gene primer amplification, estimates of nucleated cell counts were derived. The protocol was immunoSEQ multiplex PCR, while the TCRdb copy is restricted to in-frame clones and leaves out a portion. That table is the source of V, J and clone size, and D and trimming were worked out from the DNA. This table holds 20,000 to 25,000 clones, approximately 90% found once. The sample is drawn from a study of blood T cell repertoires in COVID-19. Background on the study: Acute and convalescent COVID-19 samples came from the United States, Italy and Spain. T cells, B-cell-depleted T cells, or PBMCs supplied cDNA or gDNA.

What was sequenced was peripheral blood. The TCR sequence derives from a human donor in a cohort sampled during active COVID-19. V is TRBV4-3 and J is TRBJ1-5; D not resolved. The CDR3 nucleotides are TGCGCCAGCAGCCAATCAATCCAGGCCAATCAGCCCCAGCATTTT. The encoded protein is CASSQSIQANQPQHF.